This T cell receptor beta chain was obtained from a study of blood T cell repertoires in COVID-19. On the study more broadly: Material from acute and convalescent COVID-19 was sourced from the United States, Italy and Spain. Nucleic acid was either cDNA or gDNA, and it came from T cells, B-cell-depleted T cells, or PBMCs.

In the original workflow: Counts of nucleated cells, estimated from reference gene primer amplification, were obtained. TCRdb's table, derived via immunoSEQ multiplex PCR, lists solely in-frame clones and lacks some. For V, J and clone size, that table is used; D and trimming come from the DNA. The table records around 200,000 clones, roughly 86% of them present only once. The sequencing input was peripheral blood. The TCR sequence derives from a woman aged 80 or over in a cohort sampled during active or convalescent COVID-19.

CDR3 DNA sequence: TGTGCCAGCAGCCAAGCCTCGGGAGGGTTTAGGGGAGGCTACACCTTC. This codes for CASSQASGGFRGGYTF. V usage is TRBV4-2 and J usage is TRBJ1-2, with D tentatively TRBD1 (5 bases). The germline V gene encodes CDR1 LGHNA and CDR2 YNFKEQ. The length of the CDR3 is 16 residues. The V end was cut by 1 base, the J end by 8 bases, with 20 bases between.